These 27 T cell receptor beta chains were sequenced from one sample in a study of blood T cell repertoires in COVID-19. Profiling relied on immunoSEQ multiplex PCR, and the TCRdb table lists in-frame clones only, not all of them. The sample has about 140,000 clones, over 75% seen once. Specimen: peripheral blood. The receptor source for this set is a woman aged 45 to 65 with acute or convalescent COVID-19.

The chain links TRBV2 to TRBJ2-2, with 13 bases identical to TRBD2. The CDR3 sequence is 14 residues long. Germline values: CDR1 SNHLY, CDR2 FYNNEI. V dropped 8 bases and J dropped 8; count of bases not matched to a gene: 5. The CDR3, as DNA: TGTGCCAGCGGACTAGCGGGAGATTTTGGGGAGCTGTTTTTT. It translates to CASGLAGDFGELFF.

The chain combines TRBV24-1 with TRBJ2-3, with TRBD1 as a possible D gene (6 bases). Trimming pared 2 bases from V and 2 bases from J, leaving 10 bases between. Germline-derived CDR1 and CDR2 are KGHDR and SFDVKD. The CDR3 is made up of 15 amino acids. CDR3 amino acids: CATSDSWDITDTQYF. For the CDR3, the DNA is TGTGCCACCAGTGATTCATGGGACATCACAGATACGCAGTATTTT.

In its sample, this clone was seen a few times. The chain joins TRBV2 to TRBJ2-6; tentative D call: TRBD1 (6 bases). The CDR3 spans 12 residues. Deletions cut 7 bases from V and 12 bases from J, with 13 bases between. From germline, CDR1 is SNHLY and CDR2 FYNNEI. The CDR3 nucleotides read TGTGCCAGCACCGAGGGGGTGGGCGTCCTGACTTTC. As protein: CASTEGVGVLTF.

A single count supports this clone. In DNA, the CDR3 is TGTGCCAGCAGTGAAGGGGCCAGGGTTTACGAGCAGTACTTC. It specifies CASSEGARVYEQYF. The chain employs TRBV6-1 and TRBJ2-7, with D maybe TRBD1 (5 bases). CDR1 and CDR2 from the germline V gene are MNHNS and SASEGT. Deletions cut 1 base from V and 4 bases from J, with 11 bases between. The CDR3 runs to 14 residues.

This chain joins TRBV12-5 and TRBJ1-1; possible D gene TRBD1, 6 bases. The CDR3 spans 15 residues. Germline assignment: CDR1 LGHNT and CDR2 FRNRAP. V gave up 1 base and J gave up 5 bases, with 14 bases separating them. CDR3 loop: CASGLAGTQRTEAFF. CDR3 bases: TGTGCTAGTGGTTTGGCCGGGACACAACGTACTGAAGCTTTCTTT.

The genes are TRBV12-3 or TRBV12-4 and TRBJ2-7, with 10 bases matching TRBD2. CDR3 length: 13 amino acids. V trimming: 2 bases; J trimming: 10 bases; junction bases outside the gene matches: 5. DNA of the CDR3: TGTGCCAGCAGTTTAAGGGCTAGCGGGAGCCAGTACTTC. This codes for CASSLRASGSQYF.

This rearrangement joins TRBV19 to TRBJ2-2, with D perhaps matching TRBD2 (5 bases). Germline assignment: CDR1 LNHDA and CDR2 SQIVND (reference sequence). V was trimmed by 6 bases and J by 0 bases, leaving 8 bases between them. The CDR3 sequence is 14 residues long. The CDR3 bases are TGTGCCAGTAGGAGCGGAGCGAACACCGGGGAGCTGTTTTTT. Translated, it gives CASRSGANTGELFF. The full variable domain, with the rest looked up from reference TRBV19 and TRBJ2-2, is DGGITQSPKYLFRKEGQNVTLSCEQNLNHDAMYWYRQDPGQGLRLIYYSQIVNDFQKGDIAEGYSVSREKKESFPLTVTSAQKNPTAFYLCASRSGANTGELFFGEGSRLTVL.

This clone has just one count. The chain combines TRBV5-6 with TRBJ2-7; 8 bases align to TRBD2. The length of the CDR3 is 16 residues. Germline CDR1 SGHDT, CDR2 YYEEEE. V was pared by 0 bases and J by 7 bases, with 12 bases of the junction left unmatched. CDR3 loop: CASSLVAAGGLDEQYF. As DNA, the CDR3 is TGTGCCAGCAGCTTGGTTGCGGCGGGAGGTCTGGATGAGCAGTACTTC.

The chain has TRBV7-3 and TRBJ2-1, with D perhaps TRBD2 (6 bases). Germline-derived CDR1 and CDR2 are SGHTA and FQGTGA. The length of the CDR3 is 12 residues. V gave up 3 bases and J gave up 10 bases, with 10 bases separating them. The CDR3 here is CASSFLSGEQFF. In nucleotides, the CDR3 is TGTGCCAGCAGCTTTTTGAGCGGGGAGCAGTTCTTC.

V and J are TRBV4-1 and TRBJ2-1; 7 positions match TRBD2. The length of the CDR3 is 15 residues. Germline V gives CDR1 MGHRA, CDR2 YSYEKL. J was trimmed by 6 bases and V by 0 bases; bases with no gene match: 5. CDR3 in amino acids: CASSQDRLASNEQFF. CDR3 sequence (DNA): TGCGCCAGCAGCCAAGATCGACTAGCTAGCAATGAGCAGTTCTTC.

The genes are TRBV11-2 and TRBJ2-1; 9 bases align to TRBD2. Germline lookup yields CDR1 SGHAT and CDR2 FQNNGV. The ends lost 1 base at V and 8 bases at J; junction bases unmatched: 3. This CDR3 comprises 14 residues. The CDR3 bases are TGTGCCAGCAGCTTAGGCGGGGGGGCCGATGAGCAGTTCTTC. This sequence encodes CASSLGGGADEQFF.

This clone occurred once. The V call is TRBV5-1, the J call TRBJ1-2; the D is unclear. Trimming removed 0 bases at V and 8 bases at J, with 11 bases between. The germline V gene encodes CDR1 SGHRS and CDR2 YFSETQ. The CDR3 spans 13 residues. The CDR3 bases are TGCGCCAGCAGCTTGGAAGGAAACGGGGGCTACACCTTC. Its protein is CASSLEGNGGYTF.

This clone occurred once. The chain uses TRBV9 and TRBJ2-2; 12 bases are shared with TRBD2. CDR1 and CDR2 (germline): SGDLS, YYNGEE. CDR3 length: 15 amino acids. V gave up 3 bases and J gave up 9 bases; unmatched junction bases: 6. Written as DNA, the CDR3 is TGTGCCAGCAGCGCCCTAGCGGGAGGGGGACGGGAGCTGTTTTTT. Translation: CASSALAGGGRELFF. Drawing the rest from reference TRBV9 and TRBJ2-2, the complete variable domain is DSGVTQTPKHLITATGQRVTLRCSPRSGDLSVYWYQQSLDQGLQFLIQYYNGEERAKGNILERFSAQQFPDLHSELNLSSLELGDSALYFCASSALAGGGRELFFGEGSRLTVL.

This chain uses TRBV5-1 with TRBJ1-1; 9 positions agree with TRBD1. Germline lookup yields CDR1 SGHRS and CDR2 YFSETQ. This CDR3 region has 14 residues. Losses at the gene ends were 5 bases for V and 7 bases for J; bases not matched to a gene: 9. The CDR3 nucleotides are TGCGCCAGCAGTAACCGGGACAGGGAGGTTGAAGCTTTCTTT. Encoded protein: CASSNRDREVEAFF.

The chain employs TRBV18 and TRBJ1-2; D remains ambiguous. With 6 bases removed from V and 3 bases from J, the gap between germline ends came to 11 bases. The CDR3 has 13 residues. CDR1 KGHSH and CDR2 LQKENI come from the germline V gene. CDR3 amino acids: CASSPIADYGYTF. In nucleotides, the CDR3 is TGTGCCAGCTCTCCAATTGCGGACTATGGCTACACCTTC. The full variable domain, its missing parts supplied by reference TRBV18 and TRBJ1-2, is NAGVMQNPRHLVRRRGQEARLRCSPMKGHSHVYWYRQLPEEGLKFMVYLQKENIIDESGMPKERFSAEFPKEGPSILRIQQVVRGDSAAYFCASSPIADYGYTFGSGTRLTVV.

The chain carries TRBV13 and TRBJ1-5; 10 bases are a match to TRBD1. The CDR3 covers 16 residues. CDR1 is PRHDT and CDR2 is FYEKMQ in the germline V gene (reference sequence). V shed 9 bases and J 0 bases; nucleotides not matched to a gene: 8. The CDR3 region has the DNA TGTGCCAGTCCGGGACAGGGGACCTATAGCAATCAGCCCCAGCATTTT. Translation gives CASPGQGTYSNQPQHF.

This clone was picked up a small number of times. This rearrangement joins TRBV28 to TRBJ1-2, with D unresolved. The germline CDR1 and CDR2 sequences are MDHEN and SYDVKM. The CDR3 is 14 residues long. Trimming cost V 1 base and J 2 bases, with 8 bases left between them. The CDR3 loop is CASSLFNRNYGYTF. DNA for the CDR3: TGTGCCAGCAGTTTATTCAACAGAAACTATGGCTACACCTTC.

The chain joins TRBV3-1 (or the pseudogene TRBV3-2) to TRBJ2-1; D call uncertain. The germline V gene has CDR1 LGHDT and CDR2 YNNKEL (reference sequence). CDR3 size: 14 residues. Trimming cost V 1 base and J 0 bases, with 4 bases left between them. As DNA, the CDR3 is TGTGCCAGCAGCCAAGGCAGCTCCTACAATGAGCAGTTCTTC. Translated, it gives CASSQGSSYNEQFF.

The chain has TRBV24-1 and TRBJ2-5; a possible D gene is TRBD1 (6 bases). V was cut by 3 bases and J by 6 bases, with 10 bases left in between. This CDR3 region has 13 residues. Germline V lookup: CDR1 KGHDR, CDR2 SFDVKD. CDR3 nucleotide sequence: TGTGCCACCAGTGATGATCAGGGGCAGACCCAGTACTTC. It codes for CATSDDQGQTQYF.

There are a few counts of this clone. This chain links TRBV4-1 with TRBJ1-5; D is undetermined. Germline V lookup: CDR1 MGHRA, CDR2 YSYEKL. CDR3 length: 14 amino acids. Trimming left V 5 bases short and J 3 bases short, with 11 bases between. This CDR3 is CASSYPAVNQPQHF. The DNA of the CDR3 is TGCGCCAGCAGCTACCCCGCAGTCAATCAGCCCCAGCATTTT.

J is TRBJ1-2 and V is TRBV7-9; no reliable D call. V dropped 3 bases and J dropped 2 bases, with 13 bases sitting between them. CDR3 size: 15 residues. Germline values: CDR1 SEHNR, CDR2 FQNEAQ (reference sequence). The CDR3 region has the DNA TGTGCCAGCAGCTTGTCCGGGTATGGCAACTATGGCTACACCTTC. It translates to CASSLSGYGNYGYTF.

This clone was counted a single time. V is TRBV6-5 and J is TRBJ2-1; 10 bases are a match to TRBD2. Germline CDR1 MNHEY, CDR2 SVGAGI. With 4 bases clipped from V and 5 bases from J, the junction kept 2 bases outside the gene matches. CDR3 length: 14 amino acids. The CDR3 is CASSWTSGNNEQFF. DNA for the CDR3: TGTGCCAGCAGTTGGACTAGCGGAAACAATGAGCAGTTCTTC.

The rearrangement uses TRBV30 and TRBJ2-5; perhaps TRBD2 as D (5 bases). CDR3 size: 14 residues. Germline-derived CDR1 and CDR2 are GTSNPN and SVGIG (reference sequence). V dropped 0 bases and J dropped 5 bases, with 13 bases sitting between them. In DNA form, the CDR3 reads TGTGCCTGGAGTGTACTGGAAAGCGGCGAGACCCAGTACTTC. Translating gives CAWSVLESGETQYF. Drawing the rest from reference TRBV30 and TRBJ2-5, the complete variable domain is SQTIHQWPATLVQPVGSPLSLECTVEGTSNPNLYWYRQAAGRGLQLLFYSVGIGQISSEVPQNLSASRPQDRQFILSSKKLLLSDSGFYLCAWSVLESGETQYFGPGTRLLVL.

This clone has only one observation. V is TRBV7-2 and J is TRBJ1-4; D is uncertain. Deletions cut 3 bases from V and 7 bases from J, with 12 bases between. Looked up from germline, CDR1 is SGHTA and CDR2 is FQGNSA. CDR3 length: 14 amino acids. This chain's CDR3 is CASSFEELLEKLFF. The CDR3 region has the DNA TGTGCCAGCAGCTTCGAGGAGCTACTTGAAAAACTGTTTTTT. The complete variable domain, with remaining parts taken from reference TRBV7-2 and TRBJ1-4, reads GAGVSQSPSNKVTEKGKDVELRCDPISGHTALYWYRQSLGQGLEFLIYFQGNSAPDKSGLPSDRFSAERTGGSVSTLTIQRTQQEDSAVYLCASSFEELLEKLFFGSGTQLSVL.

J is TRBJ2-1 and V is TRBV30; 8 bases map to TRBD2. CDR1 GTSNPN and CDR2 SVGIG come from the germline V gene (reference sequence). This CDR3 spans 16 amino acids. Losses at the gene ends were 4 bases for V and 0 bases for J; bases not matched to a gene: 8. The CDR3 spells CAWIPGGGSSYNEQFF. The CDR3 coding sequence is TGTGCCTGGATTCCCGGGGGGGGGAGCTCCTACAATGAGCAGTTCTTC.

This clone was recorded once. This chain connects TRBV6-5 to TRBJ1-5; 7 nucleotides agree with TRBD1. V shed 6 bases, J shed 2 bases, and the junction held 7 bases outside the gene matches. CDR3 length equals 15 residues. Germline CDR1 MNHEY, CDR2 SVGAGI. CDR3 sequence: CASRSLGTGNQPQHF. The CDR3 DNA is TGTGCCAGCAGATCCCTGGGGACAGGCAATCAGCCCCAGCATTTT.

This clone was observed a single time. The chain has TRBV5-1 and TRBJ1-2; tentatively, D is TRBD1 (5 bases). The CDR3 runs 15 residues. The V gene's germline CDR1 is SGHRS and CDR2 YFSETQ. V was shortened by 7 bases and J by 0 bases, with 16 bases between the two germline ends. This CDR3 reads CASSPWGGANYGYTF. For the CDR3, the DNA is TGCGCCAGCTCCCCCTGGGGGGGAGCTAACTATGGCTACACCTTC.